Below, 20 T cell receptor beta chains from the same sample are listed, as sequenced in a study of cytomegalovirus exposure and HLA in healthy donors. 60 Vbeta and 13 Jbeta primers were used in PCR. Here immunoSEQ multiplex PCR was the method, and the copy in TCRdb shows in-frame clones only, minus some. Found here are around 140,000 clones; the top ten clones hold approximately 1%. Sequenced sample: PBMCs. These receptors were taken from a male donor in good health and CMV-seronegative.

The gene calls are TRBV27 and TRBJ1-2, with D possibly being TRBD1 (5 bases). CDR3 length: 11 amino acids. V lost 4 bases and J 8 bases, leaving 8 bases between the germline ends. CDR1 is MNHEY and CDR2 is SMNVEV in the germline V gene (reference sequence). CDR3 sequence: CASSSGGGYTF. The CDR3 region has the DNA TGTGCCAGCAGTTCGGGGGGGGGCTACACCTTC.

The rearrangement links TRBV19 to TRBJ1-2; no clear D. V lost 4 bases to trimming and J lost 7 bases, with 19 bases between them. Germline V CDR1 and CDR2: LNHDA, SQIVND (reference sequence). This CDR3 region has 15 residues. In DNA, the CDR3 is TGTGCCAGTAGTACAGGCCCCGGAGGAGACGGTGGCTACACCTTC. Encoded protein: CASSTGPGGDGGYTF.

The chain is built from TRBV11-3 and TRBJ2-7; tentative D call: TRBD2 (7 bases). This CDR3 is 14 amino acids long. Trimming cost V 5 bases and J 2 bases, with 13 bases left between them. Germline loops: CDR1 SGHNT, CDR2 YENEEA. Here the CDR3 DNA reads TGTGCCAGCAGCCCGGGGGGCAGTACCTACGAGCAGTACTTC. Its protein is CASSPGGSTYEQYF.

The chain couples TRBV6-5 to TRBJ1-2; 10 bases line up with TRBD1. Germline values: CDR1 MNHEY, CDR2 SVGAGI. V was clipped by 7 bases and J by 2 bases; unmatched bases: 4. The CDR3 runs 14 residues. CDR3 amino acids: CASTGQGENYGYTF. The CDR3 DNA sequence: TGTGCCAGCACCGGACAGGGGGAAAACTATGGCTACACCTTC.

The rearrangement uses TRBV27 and TRBJ2-5; D is uncertain. V gave up 6 bases and J gave up 1 base, with 3 bases separating them. Germline V CDR1 and CDR2: MNHEY, SMNVEV (reference sequence). The CDR3 is 11 residues long. For the CDR3, the DNA is TGTGCCAGCAGCTTCCAAGAGACCCAGTACTTC. This gives the protein CASSFQETQYF.

The chain combines TRBV18 with TRBJ1-1; no firm D call. This CDR3 contains 16 residues. CDR1 KGHSH and CDR2 LQKENI come from the germline V gene. The ends were cut back, 1 base at V and 7 bases at J, with 19 bases in the middle. Here the CDR3 DNA reads TGTGCCAGCTCACCACAGTACACGTTACAAAATGGTGAAGCTTTCTTT. Translating it yields CASSPQYTLQNGEAFF.

The genes are TRBV4-2 and TRBJ1-3, with 7 bases lining up with TRBD1. CDR1 LGHNA and CDR2 YNFKEQ come from the germline V gene. Unmatched junction bases numbered 8, after V lost 0 bases and J lost 0 bases. The CDR3 runs 18 residues. The CDR3 nucleotides read TGTGCCAGCAGCCAAGAACCCAGGGGGTTGCTCTCTGGAAACACCATATATTTT. Protein product: CASSQEPRGLLSGNTIYF.

V gene TRBV18 combines with J gene TRBJ1-1, with a possible D match to TRBD1 (6 bases). Germline V gene sequence: CDR1 KGHSH, CDR2 LQKENI. The V end was cut by 6 bases, the J end by 4 bases, with 15 bases between. The CDR3 consists of 14 residues. This CDR3 reads CASSSQGEGTEAFF. CDR3 nucleotide sequence: TGTGCCAGCTCGTCACAGGGAGAGGGCACTGAAGCTTTCTTT.

The genes are TRBV6-4 and TRBJ2-3; TRBD1 agrees at 7 bases. There are 14 residues in the CDR3. With V trimmed by 4 bases and J by 1 base, 2 bases remained unmatched. From germline, CDR1 is MRHNA and CDR2 SNTAGT. The CDR3 sequence: CASSARGRTDTQYF. The CDR3 DNA follows: TGTGCCAGCAGTGCGAGGGGGCGCACAGATACGCAGTATTTT.

The CDR3 protein is CASSFNREGTEAFF. The DNA for the CDR3 is TGCGCCAGCAGCTTCAACCGGGAAGGCACTGAAGCTTTCTTT. The chain carries TRBV5-1 and TRBJ1-1; D gene unclear. Germline-derived CDR1 and CDR2 are SGHRS and YFSETQ. This CDR3 has 14 amino acids. V lost 2 bases to trimming and J lost 4 bases, with 12 bases between them.

J is TRBJ2-7 and V is TRBV18; D remains ambiguous. This CDR3 has 14 residues. From germline, CDR1 is KGHSH and CDR2 LQKENI. V was trimmed by 2 bases and J by 3 bases, leaving 11 bases between them. The CDR3 coding sequence is TGTGCCAGCTCACCAGGTCAGTCGGGCTACGAGCAGTACTTC. It encodes CASSPGQSGYEQYF.

This rearrangement joins TRBV5-1 to TRBJ1-1; D is unclear. Germline loops: CDR1 SGHRS, CDR2 YFSETQ. The CDR3 is 16 amino acids. The V end lost 0 bases, the J end lost 5 bases, and 17 bases lay between the germline ends. The CDR3 sequence is CASSLVVRGSGTEAFF. The DNA for the CDR3 is TGCGCCAGCAGCTTGGTAGTGCGGGGAAGTGGAACTGAAGCTTTCTTT.

The chain couples TRBV28 to TRBJ1-4, with D perhaps TRBD1 (5 bases). Germline V lookup: CDR1 MDHEN, CDR2 SYDVKM. The CDR3 extends over 12 amino acids. Trimming removed 7 bases at V and 10 bases at J, with 13 bases between. In DNA form, the CDR3 reads TGTGCCAGCAAAGGGGCTTTAGGAAAACTGTTTTTT. Amino acids: CASKGALGKLFF.

The rearrangement uses TRBV14 and TRBJ1-2, with 8 bases lining up with TRBD1. Germline V CDR1 and CDR2: SGHDN, FVKESK. The CDR3 sequence is 15 residues long. Losses at the gene ends were 0 bases for V and 6 bases for J; bases not matched to a gene: 6. The CDR3 loop is CASSQDLDREDGYTF. The DNA of the CDR3 is TGTGCCAGCAGCCAAGACCTGGACAGGGAAGATGGCTACACCTTC.

The chain links TRBV19 to TRBJ2-3; the D gene is possibly TRBD2 (6 bases). Per the germline V gene, CDR1 is LNHDA and CDR2 is SQIVND (reference sequence). The CDR3 spans 17 residues. V was cut by 4 bases and J by 0 bases, with 17 bases left in between. For the CDR3, the DNA is TGTGCCAGTAGTACGCCTTCTAGCGAGCTGAGCACAGATACGCAGTATTTT. It codes for CASSTPSSELSTDTQYF.

The chain is built from TRBV28 and TRBJ1-1; the match to TRBD1 covers 10 bases. CDR3 length: 14 amino acids. Per the germline V gene, CDR1 is MDHEN and CDR2 is SYDVKM. V trimming: 3 bases; J trimming: 5 bases; junction bases outside the gene matches: 3. The CDR3 loop is CASSFGDRGTEAFF. CDR3 sequence (DNA): TGTGCCAGCAGTTTTGGGGACAGGGGAACTGAAGCTTTCTTT.

The chain employs TRBV7-9 and TRBJ2-6; 11 bases are a match to TRBD1. Germline CDR1 SEHNR, CDR2 FQNEAQ (reference sequence). This CDR3 contains 17 residues. V lost 9 bases to trimming and J lost 1 base; unmatched junction nucleotides: 8. The CDR3 DNA sequence: TGTGCCAGTTTCACCGGGACAGGGGGATCTGGGGCCAACGTCCTGACTTTC. Protein sequence: CASFTGTGGSGANVLTF.

The V gene is TRBV19, the J gene TRBJ1-4; D gene uncertain. The germline V gene has CDR1 LNHDA and CDR2 SQIVND (reference sequence). Trimming left V 3 bases short and J 4 bases short, with 9 bases between. The length of the CDR3 is 14 residues. DNA for the CDR3: TGTGCCAGTAGTATGGGAGCTAATAATGAAAAACTGTTTTTT. Its protein product is CASSMGANNEKLFF.

The chain couples TRBV4-2 to TRBJ2-3, with 11 bases aligning to TRBD2. The germline V gene encodes CDR1 LGHNA and CDR2 YNFKEQ. This CDR3 spans 16 amino acids. The V and J ends lost 1 base and 2 bases, in that order; junction bases with no gene match: 2. In DNA form, the CDR3 reads TGTGCCAGCAGCCAAGTTAGCGGGGGGGCCACAGATACGCAGTATTTT. Amino acids: CASSQVSGGATDTQYF.

The chain recombines TRBV18 with TRBJ1-1; D possibly corresponds to TRBD1 (5 bases). Germline CDR1 KGHSH, CDR2 LQKENI. CDR3 length: 14 amino acids. Trimming removed 6 bases at V and 0 bases at J, with 11 bases between. DNA of the CDR3: TGTGCCAGCTCTCTAGAGACAGTGAACACTGAAGCTTTCTTT. Translated, it gives CASSLETVNTEAFF.